The present entry profiles one TCR beta chain with its context. This sample is part of a study of cytomegalovirus exposure and HLA in healthy donors. It was with 60 Vbeta and 13 Jbeta primers that the PCR ran. Libraries were prepared by immunoSEQ multiplex PCR; TCRdb keeps only in-frame clonotypes and omits some of them. The sample includes about 150,000 clones, about 72% seen only once; the top ten take approximately 2.1%. Material: PBMCs. The clonotype originates from a man between 35 and 55 years old in good health and CMV-seronegative.

This CDR3 is CASRRGLAGGCEQYF. CDR3 DNA: TGTGCCAGCAGACGGGGACTAGCGGGAGGCTGCGAGCAGTACTTC. The chain combines TRBV28 with TRBJ2-7; TRBD2 matches at 15 bases. The trim removed 6 bases at V and 6 bases at J, leaving 6 bases unmatched. This CDR3 has 15 residues. Germline V CDR1 and CDR2: MDHEN, SYDVKM.